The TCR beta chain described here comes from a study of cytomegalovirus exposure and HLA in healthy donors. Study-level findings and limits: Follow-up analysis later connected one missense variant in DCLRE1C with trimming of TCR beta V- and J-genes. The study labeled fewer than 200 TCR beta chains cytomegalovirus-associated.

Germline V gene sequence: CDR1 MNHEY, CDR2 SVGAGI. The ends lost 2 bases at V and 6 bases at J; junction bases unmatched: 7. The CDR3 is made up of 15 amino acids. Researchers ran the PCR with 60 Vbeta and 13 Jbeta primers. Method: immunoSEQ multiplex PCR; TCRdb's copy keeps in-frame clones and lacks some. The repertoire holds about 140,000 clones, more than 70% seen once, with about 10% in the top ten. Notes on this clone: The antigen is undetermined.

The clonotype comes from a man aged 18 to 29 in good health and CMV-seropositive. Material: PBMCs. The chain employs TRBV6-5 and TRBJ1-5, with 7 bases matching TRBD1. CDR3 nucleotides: TGTGCCAGCAGTTACGAGGCAGGGGGAACTCAGCCCCAGCATTTT. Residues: CASSYEAGGTQPQHF.